This entry describes one T cell receptor beta chain. This table comes from immunoSEQ multiplex PCR, and its TCRdb copy is limited to in-frame clones, with some not included. The top ten clones hold approximately 0.013% of a sample with 450,000 to 650,000 clones, approximately 78% of them seen once. This sample stems from a study of shared T cell receptors in the human thymus. The CDR3 contains 13 residues. Germline values: CDR1 ENHRY, CDR2 SYGVKD. Trimming removed 3 bases at V and 1 base at J, with 7 bases between. The same sample was also used in a study of human thymus T cells. As that report states: Donation was from healthy Finnish infants who were having corrective surgery that addressed congenital heart defects. Thymus specimens were resections from corrective heart surgery. Related reports documented highly overlapping thymic repertoires among unrelated individuals.

The specimen sequenced was thymocytes. This rearrangement joins TRBV10-3 to TRBJ2-7, with D unresolved. The receptor comes from a boy in the first two years of life with a congenital heart defect. CDR3 DNA sequence: TGTGCCATCAGTGATGCGGAGTCCTACGAGCAGTACTTC. Translating it yields CAISDAESYEQYF.